This TCR beta chain was sequenced in a study of shared clonotypes between healthy human individuals. Study-level results: The four-donor shared clonotypes exceeded non-shared clonotypes in generation probability, with non-shared ones scoring lower. Only blood was sampled; tissue repertoires likely differ.

In replicate PCRs of sorted subsets, approximately 200 ng DNA, approximately 32,000 T cell genomes, was used. TCRdb's copy holds only in-frame clones and misses some; the assay was immunoSEQ multiplex PCR. The profile shows some 2 million clones, approximately 94% of them singletons. Concerning this clone itself: Its antigen is not known.

CDR3 size: 17 residues. Terminally differentiated effector memory CD45RA+ cells were left out of the naive CD8 fraction, which was CD45RO-negative and positively selected for CCR7. The receptor was isolated from a man younger than 30 in good health. The sequenced sample was naive CD8+ T cells sorted from blood. The chain links TRBV21-1 to TRBJ2-7; the DNA was not used to check the table's D call, TRBD1. TRBV21-1 is a pseudogene. CDR3 nucleotides: TGTGCCAGCCCGGGACAGAGCCGCATCTGTACCCCGTCCGAGCAGTACTTC. Translation gives CASPGQSRICTPSEQYF.